One sample yielded the 27 T cell receptor beta chains listed below, sequenced in a study of T cells in Graves' hyperthyroidism and ophthalmopathy. The investigators amplified TCR beta CDR3 regions from RNA transcripts. The HTBI set primed first-round TCR CDR3 RT-PCR. MiXCR, applied by TCRdb to the multiplex PCR reads, yields one record per CDR3 protein. The repertoire holds 600,000 to 700,000 distinct CDR3 sequences, with just under 45% as singletons. Sequencing used peripheral blood or thyroid tissue (not recorded which). The receptor source for this set is an adult man with Graves' disease, either hyperthyroidism or ophthalmopathy (not recorded which).

This clonotype was seen a single time. The V and J genes are TRBV7-9 and TRBJ1-1, with 9 bases fitting TRBD1. The length of the CDR3 is 15 residues. V shed 3 bases, J shed 2 bases, and the junction held 4 bases outside the gene matches. Germline V lookup: CDR1 SEHNR, CDR2 FQNEAQ (reference sequence). As DNA, the CDR3 is TGTGCCAGCAGCTTCCGGGACAGGGTTAACACTGAAGCTTTCTTT. This gives the protein CASSFRDRVNTEAFF.

This clonotype was found many times. The CDR3 coding sequence is TGCAGTGCTAGAGGGACAGGGAACACTGAAGCTTTCTTT. This translates into CSARGTGNTEAFF. The J gene is TRBJ1-1, the V gene TRBV20-1; 7 bases fit TRBD1. The CDR3 is 13 amino acids. The trim removed 1 base at V and 1 base at J, leaving 0 bases unmatched. Germline V gives CDR1 DFQATT, CDR2 SNEGSKA (reference sequence).

This clonotype turned up a few times. The chain carries TRBV7-9 and TRBJ1-1; possible D gene TRBD1, 5 bases. This CDR3 has 18 residues. V dropped 5 bases and J dropped 1 base, with 23 bases sitting between them. In germline, CDR1 is SEHNR, CDR2 FQNEAQ (reference sequence). The CDR3 loop reads CASSVGRKGRAANTEAFF. CDR3 coding DNA: TGTGCCAGCAGCGTGGGACGGAAAGGCCGGGCTGCGAACACTGAAGCTTTCTTT.

The chain uses TRBV29-1 and TRBJ2-3; TRBD1 aligns across 9 bases. The last part of the DNA fits TRBJ2-5 better; the J call may be wrong. The CDR3 sequence is 16 residues long. The germline gives CDR1 SQVTM, CDR2 ANQGSEA. Written as DNA, the CDR3 is TGCAGCGTTGCAACGCTGGACAGGGGTACAGGTCAGACCCAGTACTTC. Translated: CSVATLDRGTGQTQYF.

This clonotype occurred a few times. The rearrangement joins TRBV20-1 to TRBJ2-5; 10 bases line up with TRBD2. Germline CDR1 and CDR2: DFQATT and SNEGSKA (reference sequence). This CDR3 contains 15 residues. V was pared by 4 bases and J by 2 bases, with 7 bases of the junction left unmatched. Here the CDR3 DNA reads TGCAGTGCTACCTTTTTAGCGGGGGGACAAGAGACCCAGTACTTC. Protein: CSATFLAGGQETQYF.

This clonotype showed up many times. The rearrangement uses TRBV9 and TRBJ1-4; D possibly corresponds to TRBD1 (6 bases). Germline V gene lookup returns CDR1 SGDLS and CDR2 YYNGEE. The ends were cut back, 4 bases at V and 7 bases at J, with 8 bases in the middle. The CDR3 is made up of 12 amino acids. CDR3 bases: TGTGCCAGCAGCCGGGACACTGAAAAACTGTTTTTT. Translated, it gives CASSRDTEKLFF.

The CDR3 region is CASSYAFVSQETQYF. CDR3 bases: TGTGCCAGCAGTTACGCGTTCGTAAGTCAAGAGACCCAGTACTTC. The genes are TRBV6-5 and TRBJ2-5; no clear D gene. Germline CDR1 is MNHEY and CDR2 is SVGAGI. V lost 2 bases and J lost 2, with 12 bases in between. The CDR3 is 15 residues long.

This chain links TRBV12-3 or TRBV12-4 with TRBJ1-4; maybe TRBD1 (6 bases). Trimming took 3 bases from V and 6 from J, leaving 11 bases between them. CDR3 length: 14 residues. CDR3 in amino acids: CASSFGGLDEKLFF. DNA for the CDR3: TGTGCCAGCAGTTTCGGGGGGCTGGATGAAAAACTGTTTTTT.

V is TRBV29-1 and J is TRBJ1-4; unclear D gene. V was shortened by 8 bases and J by 8 bases, with 15 bases between the two germline ends. The CDR3 loop spans 12 amino acids. The germline CDR1 and CDR2 sequences are SQVTM and ANQGSEA. CDR3 sequence: CSLDPGREKLFF. CDR3 in DNA: TGCAGCTTGGATCCTGGAAGGGAAAAACTGTTTTTT.

Only one count was recorded for this clonotype. The chain carries TRBV24-1 and TRBJ2-7; 9 bases agree with TRBD1. The CDR3 contains 17 residues. The trim removed 3 bases at V and 5 bases at J, leaving 13 bases unmatched. Germline CDR1 reads KGHDR; CDR2 reads SFDVKD. CDR3 coding DNA: TGTGCCACCAGTGATCCGCCGGGACAGGGTCGCAAGGACGAGCAGTACTTC. It yields the protein CATSDPPGQGRKDEQYF.

The CDR3 region has the DNA TGTGCCAGCAGTTTGTGGGACAGGGGGATCTATGGCTACACCTTC. Its translation: CASSLWDRGIYGYTF. The J gene is TRBJ1-2, the V gene TRBV6-5, with 11 bases that match TRBD1. The CDR3 length is 15 residues. Germline trimming cut 4 bases from V and 4 bases from J; bases unmatched to any gene: 5. CDR1 and CDR2 (germline): MNHEY, SVGAGI.

This clonotype was recorded only once. This chain links TRBV24-1 with TRBJ2-7, with D hard to call. CDR1 KGHDR and CDR2 SFDVKD come from the germline V gene. CDR3 length: 12 residues. Trimming shortened V by 0 bases and J by 7 bases, and 6 bases separated the two germline ends. CDR3 residues: CATSDLTKEQYF. In nucleotides, the CDR3 is TGTGCCACCAGTGATTTGACTAAGGAGCAGTACTTC.

The V and J genes are TRBV29-1 and TRBJ1-2; D is ambiguous. Germline values: CDR1 SQVTM, CDR2 ANQGSEA. V lost 8 bases to trimming and J lost 4 bases, with 17 bases between them. The CDR3 has 13 amino acids. CDR3 in DNA: TGCAGCAGTTACTACCGACCCACCTATGGCTACACCTTC. Protein: CSSYYRPTYGYTF.

V and J are TRBV2 and TRBJ2-7; weak D call: TRBD2 (6 bases). Germline V gene sequence: CDR1 SNHLY, CDR2 FYNNEI. This CDR3 spans 15 amino acids. The V and J ends lost 7 bases and 3 bases respectively, with 19 bases between them. CDR3 in DNA: TGTGCCAGCAAGGGGTTTGCGGGGTCCGGCTACGAGCAGTACTTC. Translation: CASKGFAGSGYEQYF.

The gene calls are TRBV7-8 and TRBJ1-4, with D perhaps TRBD1 (5 bases). This CDR3 comprises 16 residues. V was pared by 6 bases and J by 7 bases, with 21 bases between. Per germline, CDR1 SGHVS and CDR2 FQNEAQ. The CDR3 loop reads CASSETQGPNTEKLFF. As DNA, the CDR3 is TGTGCCAGCAGTGAGACCCAGGGACCGAACACTGAAAAACTGTTTTTT.

This clonotype was picked up many times. This chain uses TRBV7-2 with TRBJ1-6; D possibly corresponds to TRBD1 (5 bases). This CDR3 is 18 amino acids long. The V end was cut by 1 base, the J end by 5 bases, with 18 bases between. The germline V gene has CDR1 SGHTA and CDR2 FQGNSA. This CDR3 is CASSLGGFSSPNNSPLHF. The CDR3 nucleotides read TGTGCCAGCAGCTTAGGGGGGTTTTCATCCCCAAATAATTCACCCCTCCACTTT.

This clonotype appeared many times. The chain is built from TRBV15 and TRBJ1-3, with TRBD1 matching 9 bases. Unmatched junction bases numbered 3, after V lost 5 bases and J lost 1 base. Germline V lookup: CDR1 LNHNV, CDR2 YYDKDF (reference sequence). This CDR3 region has 15 residues. CDR3: CATSAGTGSGNTIYF. Written as DNA, the CDR3 is TGTGCCACCAGCGCCGGGACAGGGTCTGGAAACACCATATATTTT. The full variable domain, rest sourced from reference TRBV15 and TRBJ1-3, is DAMVIQNPRYQVTQFGKPVTLSCSQTLNHNVMYWYQQKSSQAPKLLFHYYDKDFNNEADTPDNFQSRRPNTSFCFLDIRSPGLGDTAMYLCATSAGTGSGNTIYFGEGSWLTVV.

This clonotype appeared a single time. The chain has TRBV5-1 and TRBJ1-4; 7 bases are a match to TRBD1. Per germline, CDR1 SGHRS and CDR2 YFSETQ. The CDR3 is made up of 16 amino acids. The V and J ends lost 3 bases and 4 bases, in that order; junction bases with no gene match: 9. The CDR3 region has the DNA TGCGCCAGCAGCTCGAGTCGGGACAGCTTTAATGAAAAACTGTTTTTT. Its translation is CASSSSRDSFNEKLFF.

This chain joins TRBV29-1 and TRBJ1-1; no clear D gene. CDR3 length equals 13 residues. Germline CDR1 SQVTM, CDR2 ANQGSEA. Trimming left V 4 bases short and J 0 bases short, with 9 bases between. CDR3 DNA sequence: TGCAGCGTTGGCGGACCGATGAACACTGAAGCTTTCTTT. It yields the protein CSVGGPMNTEAFF.

This chain connects TRBV20-1 to TRBJ1-2, with 9 bases that match TRBD1. CDR3 size: 14 residues. Germline CDR1 reads DFQATT; CDR2 reads SNEGSKA (reference sequence). The V and J ends lost 6 bases and 6 bases, in that order; junction bases with no gene match: 11. CDR3 nucleotides: TGCAGTGCAACCGGGACAGGGAGGGTAGATGGCTACACCTTC. It is translated as CSATGTGRVDGYTF.

The V call is TRBV7-6, the J call TRBJ2-7; 14 bases map to TRBD2. The trim removed 8 bases at V and 4 bases at J, leaving 7 bases unmatched. Germline CDR1 is SGHVS and CDR2 is FNYEAQ. The CDR3 is made up of 15 amino acids. The CDR3 nucleotides are TGTGCCAGCTCACTCGGGACTAGCGGGAGATACGAGCAGTACTTC. It is translated as CASSLGTSGRYEQYF.

Comment on this clonotype: A junction boundary mismatches the germline segment, possibly from a read error. J is TRBJ2-7 and V is TRBV7-2, with TRBD1 identical over 9 bases. Germline V gene sequence: CDR1 SGHTA, CDR2 FQGNSA. The CDR3 spans 15 residues. As DNA, the CDR3 is TGCGCCAGCAGCCTATCCGGGACAGGGCTCTACGAGCAGTACTTC. Its protein is CASSLSGTGLYEQYF.

The table lists this clonotype with a count of one. This rearrangement joins TRBV29-1 to TRBJ2-7; 11 positions match TRBD2. CDR1 is SQVTM and CDR2 is ANQGSEA in the germline V gene. V was clipped by 5 bases and J by 3 bases; unmatched bases: 3. This CDR3 region has 13 residues. In nucleotides, the CDR3 is TGCAGCGTTCAACTAGCGGGGGTCTACGAGCAGTACTTC. Translating it yields CSVQLAGVYEQYF.

Comment on this clonotype: Sequence at one end of the junction differs from germline and may be a read error. The chain recombines TRBV12-3 or TRBV12-4 with TRBJ1-1; D might be TRBD1 (6 bases). The length of the CDR3 is 16 residues. CDR3 residues: CAGSLGTGGAPTEAFF. CDR3 nucleotides: TGTGCCGGCAGTTTAGGGACGGGGGGCGCCCCCACTGAAGCTTTCTTT.

The V and J genes are TRBV15 and TRBJ1-3, with 8 bases identical to TRBD1. The germline CDR1 and CDR2 sequences are LNHNV and YYDKDF (reference sequence). J lost 0 bases, V lost 3 bases, and 4 bases had no gene match. The CDR3 runs to 16 residues. The CDR3 reads CATSRDRAISGNTIYF. The CDR3 bases are TGTGCCACCAGCAGGGACAGGGCGATCTCTGGAAACACCATATATTTT.

This clonotype was seen repeatedly, ten times or more. The chain links TRBV7-8 to TRBJ1-2; D is possibly TRBD1 (5 bases). V was shortened by 0 bases and J by 9 bases, with 8 bases between the two germline ends. CDR1 and CDR2 from the germline V gene are SGHVS and FQNEAQ. The CDR3 has 12 residues. CDR3: CASSLAGQSYTF. Written as DNA, the CDR3 is TGTGCCAGCAGCTTAGCCGGACAAAGCTACACCTTC.

The chain uses TRBV10-3 and TRBJ2-7; 7 bases align to TRBD1. This CDR3 is 14 amino acids long. Germline CDR1 reads ENHRY; CDR2 reads SYGVKD. Germline trimming cut 3 bases from V and 5 bases from J; bases unmatched to any gene: 7. The CDR3 DNA sequence: TGTGCCATCAGTGACCCTAACAGGGGCAACGAGCAGTACTTC. Translating it yields CAISDPNRGNEQYF.